The 32 T cell receptor beta chains below all came from one sample that was sequenced in a study of radiotherapy plus CTLA-4 blockade in lung cancer. Libraries were prepared by immunoSEQ multiplex PCR; TCRdb keeps only in-frame clonotypes and omits some of them. This sample carries roughly 57,000 clones, approximately 82% of them seen once, and the ten largest clones take roughly 6%. This specimen was peripheral blood, taken from a patient treated with radiotherapy plus ipilimumab. Receptor source: a human donor with non-small cell lung cancer whose response to radiotherapy plus ipilimumab could not be evaluated.

This chain connects TRBV18 to TRBJ2-3, with a tentative D call TRBD2 (6 bases). The germline gives CDR1 KGHSH, CDR2 LQKENI. V was shortened by 0 bases and J by 7 bases, with 17 bases between the two germline ends. The CDR3 runs to 16 residues. The CDR3 nucleotides are TGTGCCAGCTCACCACCGGGGGGTGGAGAGAGTAATACGCAGTATTTT. Its protein product is CASSPPGGGESNTQYF.

The rearrangement links TRBV6-1 to TRBJ1-1; D unclear. CDR1 is MNHNS and CDR2 is SASEGT in the germline V gene. V was pared by 6 bases and J by 1 base, with 9 bases between. The CDR3 has 13 amino acids. The CDR3 bases are TGTGCCAGCAGCAGACTGGGGAACACTGAAGCTTTCTTT. Translating it yields CASSRLGNTEAFF.

V gene TRBV5-1 combines with J gene TRBJ2-1, with 14 bases aligning to TRBD2. Germline CDR1 reads SGHRS; CDR2 reads YFSETQ. The junction had 7 bases not matched to a gene; V was cut back by 5 bases and J by 6 bases. CDR3 size: 16 residues. CDR3 protein: CASSLPGLAGGNEQFF. The DNA of the CDR3 is TGCGCCAGCAGTTTACCCGGACTAGCGGGGGGCAATGAGCAGTTCTTC.

The chain recombines TRBV6-6 with TRBJ2-7, with TRBD1 matching 8 bases. In germline, CDR1 is MNHNY, CDR2 SVGAGI (reference sequence). V shed 6 bases, J shed 1 base, and the junction held 8 bases outside the gene matches. The CDR3 contains 15 residues. The CDR3 is CASRTDRALSYEQYF. DNA for the CDR3: TGTGCCAGCAGAACGGACAGGGCCCTGTCCTACGAGCAGTACTTC.

The V call is TRBV4-3, the J call TRBJ2-7; TRBD1 agrees at 10 bases. CDR3 length: 19 residues. Per germline, CDR1 LGHNA and CDR2 YSLEER. V shed 0 bases, J shed 2 bases, and the junction held 13 bases outside the gene matches. CDR3 DNA sequence: TGCGCCAGCAGCCAAGATTTGGGGCAGTTCGGGACAGGGGCCTACGAGCAGTACTTC. Protein product: CASSQDLGQFGTGAYEQYF.

This chain connects TRBV27 to TRBJ2-5; D gene ambiguous. Trimming took 6 bases from V and 3 from J, leaving 11 bases between them. The germline V gene encodes CDR1 MNHEY and CDR2 SMNVEV (reference sequence). The CDR3 spans 13 residues. The CDR3 here is CASRLYDKETQYF. CDR3 nucleotide sequence: TGTGCCAGCAGACTTTACGATAAAGAGACCCAGTACTTC.

The table lists this clone with a count of one. The chain uses TRBV19 and TRBJ1-5; D might be TRBD1 (5 bases). Germline V CDR1 and CDR2: LNHDA, SQIVND (reference sequence). CDR3 size: 14 residues. V was shortened by 5 bases and J by 5 bases, with 13 bases between the two germline ends. The CDR3 here is CASSLLGGDQPQHF. In DNA, the CDR3 is TGTGCCAGTAGTCTTCTTGGAGGGGATCAGCCCCAGCATTTT.

The chain has TRBV7-9 and TRBJ1-1, with no clear D. V was pared by 5 bases and J by 1 base, with 8 bases between. Germline loops: CDR1 SEHNR, CDR2 FQNEAQ (reference sequence). The length of the CDR3 is 13 residues. CDR3 coding DNA: TGTGCCAGCAGCCCCTACGGGAACACTGAAGCTTTCTTT. Protein sequence: CASSPYGNTEAFF.

This chain connects TRBV10-3 to TRBJ2-3, with a possible D match to TRBD1 (6 bases). V was shortened by 7 bases and J by 4 bases, with 9 bases between the two germline ends. Germline V CDR1 and CDR2: ENHRY, SYGVKD. This CDR3 has 12 residues. Here the CDR3 DNA reads TGTGCCATCAAGGGGGACGCAGATACGCAGTATTTT. Translated: CAIKGDADTQYF.

The chain carries TRBV6-7 and TRBJ2-2; D is perhaps TRBD1 (5 bases). TRBV6-7 is recorded as an ORF, its role being uncertain. CDR3 length: 19 residues. V lost 1 base to trimming and J lost 5 bases, with 23 bases between them. The CDR3 DNA reads as TGTGCCAGCAGTTACTTATACGGACACCTCGGAAAGGGAACCGGGGAGCTGTTTTTT. The encoded protein is CASSYLYGHLGKGTGELFF.

This rearrangement joins TRBV7-8 to TRBJ1-4; perhaps TRBD1 as D (5 bases). The germline CDR1 and CDR2 sequences are SGHVS and FQNEAQ. The CDR3 covers 16 residues. The germline V and J ends were trimmed by 5 bases and 6 bases, with 19 bases remaining between them. CDR3 amino acids: CASSPVREGVDEKLFF. The CDR3 DNA reads TGTGCCAGCAGCCCTGTTAGAGAAGGGGTTGATGAAAAACTGTTTTTT.

This clone was detected only a few times. The chain combines TRBV6-5 with TRBJ2-5; 8 bases align to TRBD2. V dropped 5 bases and J dropped 7; count of bases not matched to a gene: 6. This CDR3 region has 13 residues. Per the germline V gene, CDR1 is MNHEY and CDR2 is SVGAGI. CDR3 bases: TGTGCCAGCAGTCGGGAGGGCCACAGGACCCAGTACTTC. It is translated as CASSREGHRTQYF.

This clone was detected only once. This chain uses TRBV27 with TRBJ2-7; the D gene is possibly TRBD2 (6 bases). CDR1 is MNHEY and CDR2 is SMNVEV in the germline V gene (reference sequence). This CDR3 spans 13 amino acids. The V and J ends lost 4 bases and 4 bases respectively, with 11 bases between them. CDR3 DNA sequence: TGTGCCAGCAGTTCGGGGACTTGGTACGAGCAGTACTTC. Translating gives CASSSGTWYEQYF.

V gene TRBV5-1 combines with J gene TRBJ2-1, with 8 nucleotides matching TRBD2. The CDR3 consists of 15 residues. Trimming at V came to 4 bases and at J to 9 bases, leaving 12 bases not matched to a gene. CDR1 is SGHRS and CDR2 is YFSETQ in the germline V gene. CDR3 in DNA: TGCGCCAGCAGCCCCGGTACTAGCGGTCTGGGTGAGCAGTTCTTC. Amino acid sequence: CASSPGTSGLGEQFF.

The chain recombines TRBV29-1 with TRBJ2-7; 9 positions agree with TRBD2. There are 15 residues in the CDR3. The ends lost 4 bases at V and 0 bases at J; junction bases unmatched: 7. The germline V gene has CDR1 SQVTM and CDR2 ANQGSEA. The CDR3 sequence is CSVVGRGGSSYEQYF. CDR3 sequence (DNA): TGCAGCGTTGTGGGGCGGGGGGGAAGCTCCTACGAGCAGTACTTC.

The chain has TRBV30 and TRBJ2-1; D ambiguous. CDR3 size: 12 residues. V gave up 2 bases and J gave up 6 bases, with 8 bases separating them. Germline assignment: CDR1 GTSNPN and CDR2 SVGIG (reference sequence). The CDR3 here is CAWSTETNEQFF. The DNA for the CDR3 is TGTGCCTGGAGTACAGAGACCAATGAGCAGTTCTTC.

The J gene is TRBJ2-3, the V gene TRBV5-1, with 11 bases lining up with TRBD1. From germline, CDR1 is SGHRS and CDR2 YFSETQ. V gave up 7 bases and J gave up 4 bases; unmatched junction bases: 5. The CDR3 has 14 amino acids. The CDR3 loop reads CASLRGQGADTQYF. The DNA of the CDR3 is TGCGCCAGCCTGAGGGGACAGGGGGCAGATACGCAGTATTTT.

The gene calls are TRBV9 and TRBJ2-7; maybe TRBD2 (5 bases). CDR1 and CDR2 (germline): SGDLS, YYNGEE. Between the trimmed V and J ends, which lost 0 bases and 6 bases, there was a span of 10 bases. CDR3 length: 13 amino acids. The CDR3 loop reads CASSVGVGGEQYF. The CDR3 DNA is TGTGCCAGCAGCGTAGGTGTAGGAGGCGAGCAGTACTTC. The full variable domain, completed using reference TRBV9 and TRBJ2-7, is DSGVTQTPKHLITATGQRVTLRCSPRSGDLSVYWYQQSLDQGLQFLIQYYNGEERAKGNILERFSAQQFPDLHSELNLSSLELGDSALYFCASSVGVGGEQYFGPGTRLTVT.

V and J are TRBV30 and TRBJ2-3; TRBD1 might be the D (6 bases). V dropped 2 bases and J dropped 2 bases, with 14 bases sitting between them. This CDR3 has 15 amino acids. Germline CDR1 reads GTSNPN; CDR2 reads SVGIG (reference sequence). The CDR3 DNA sequence: TGTGCCTGGAGTCCGGGACAAACGTCCACAGATACGCAGTATTTT. It translates to CAWSPGQTSTDTQYF.

The chain combines TRBV27 with TRBJ2-7; 7 bases align to TRBD2. Germline CDR1 reads MNHEY; CDR2 reads SMNVEV (reference sequence). The V and J ends lost 0 bases and 6 bases, in that order; junction bases with no gene match: 11. The CDR3 contains 16 residues. The CDR3 spells CASSLSMRENVFEQYF. The DNA of the CDR3 is TGTGCCAGCAGTTTATCGATGCGGGAGAACGTCTTCGAGCAGTACTTC.

The chain employs TRBV5-1 and TRBJ2-1; a weak D match, TRBD2 (5 bases). The CDR3 spans 16 residues. The V gene lost 5 bases and the J gene lost 0 bases, with 15 bases spanning the gap. Germline CDR1 SGHRS, CDR2 YFSETQ. CDR3 coding DNA: TGCGCCAGCAGTCGTGGGAGTCGGGGCTCCTACAATGAGCAGTTCTTC. This sequence encodes CASSRGSRGSYNEQFF. The complete variable domain, with remaining parts taken from reference TRBV5-1 and TRBJ2-1, reads KAGVTQTPRYLIKTRGQQVTLSCSPISGHRSVSWYQQTPGQGLQFLFEYFSETQRNKGNFPGRFSGRQFSNSRSEMNVSTLELGDSALYLCASSRGSRGSYNEQFFGPGTRLTVL.

V gene TRBV29-1 combines with J gene TRBJ2-2; TRBD2 aligns across 13 bases. The CDR3 covers 16 residues. Trimming took 4 bases from V and 1 from J; bases not matched to a gene: 3. Germline V gene sequence: CDR1 SQVTM, CDR2 ANQGSEA. In DNA form, the CDR3 reads TGCAGCGTTGTACTAGCGGGGGGGATGAACACCGGGGAGCTGTTTTTT. Translating it yields CSVVLAGGMNTGELFF.

This clone showed up just a few times. The CDR3 DNA reads as TGTGCCTGGAGTGTTCGCGGGCTCGAGCAGTACTTC. Protein: CAWSVRGLEQYF. The gene calls are TRBV30 and TRBJ2-7, with a possible D match to TRBD2 (5 bases). This CDR3 has 12 amino acids. V was pared by 0 bases and J by 6 bases, with 9 bases between. Germline V gives CDR1 GTSNPN, CDR2 SVGIG (reference sequence). Full variable domain (outside the CDR3, taken from reference TRBV30 and TRBJ2-7): SQTIHQWPATLVQPVGSPLSLECTVEGTSNPNLYWYRQAAGRGLQLLFYSVGIGQISSEVPQNLSASRPQDRQFILSSKKLLLSDSGFYLCAWSVRGLEQYFGPGTRLTVT.

J is TRBJ2-7 and V is TRBV2; weak D call: TRBD1 (5 bases). Germline lookup yields CDR1 SNHLY and CDR2 FYNNEI. The length of the CDR3 is 14 residues. The germline V and J ends were trimmed by 1 base and 2 bases, with 9 bases remaining between them. As DNA, the CDR3 is TGTGCCAGCAGTGAAGGGGCAGGGACCTACGAGCAGTACTTC. It yields the protein CASSEGAGTYEQYF.

V usage is TRBV7-2 and J usage is TRBJ2-5; D might be TRBD1 (5 bases). The CDR3 contains 15 residues. The germline V gene has CDR1 SGHTA and CDR2 FQGNSA. V was cut by 1 base and J by 1 base, with 10 bases left in between. CDR3 region: CASSLGTNLQETQYF. CDR3 in DNA: TGTGCCAGCAGCTTAGGGACAAATCTCCAAGAGACCCAGTACTTC.

The chain couples TRBV28 to TRBJ2-7, with 10 positions matching TRBD2. V lost 4 bases to trimming and J lost 0 bases; unmatched junction nucleotides: 6. The germline CDR1 and CDR2 sequences are MDHEN and SYDVKM. This CDR3 spans 16 amino acids. The CDR3 here is CASSSLLAGFSYEQYF. Written as DNA, the CDR3 is TGTGCCAGCAGTTCCCTACTAGCGGGGTTCTCCTACGAGCAGTACTTC.

The V gene is TRBV11-2, the J gene TRBJ1-1, with D possibly TRBD1 on 6 matching bases. From germline, CDR1 is SGHAT and CDR2 FQNNGV. V lost 1 base and J 0 bases, leaving 6 bases between the germline ends. CDR3 length: 14 amino acids. The DNA for the CDR3 is TGTGCCAGCAGCTTAGGACAGGTGAACACTGAAGCTTTCTTT. Its protein product is CASSLGQVNTEAFF.

The gene calls are TRBV9 and TRBJ2-5; no clear D. Deletions cut 7 bases from V and 2 bases from J, with 18 bases between. Looked up from germline, CDR1 is SGDLS and CDR2 is YYNGEE. The CDR3 is made up of 15 amino acids. The CDR3 sequence is CASPLLEADQETQYF. The CDR3 DNA sequence: TGTGCCAGCCCTCTTCTTGAGGCGGATCAAGAGACCCAGTACTTC.

The rearrangement joins TRBV5-1 to TRBJ2-1; 9 nucleotides line up with TRBD1. After removal of 1 base from V and 4 bases from J, the junction contained 6 bases not matched to a gene. This CDR3 contains 16 residues. Germline lookup yields CDR1 SGHRS and CDR2 YFSETQ. The DNA of the CDR3 is TGCGCCAGCAGCTTGATAGGGACAGGGTCATACAATGAGCAGTTCTTC. Translating it yields CASSLIGTGSYNEQFF.

This clone has a handful of counts. The chain recombines TRBV14 with TRBJ2-6, with D perhaps matching TRBD1 (5 bases). Germline V gene lookup returns CDR1 SGHDN and CDR2 FVKESK. The CDR3 runs 16 residues. Between the trimmed V and J ends, which lost 4 bases and 3 bases, there was a span of 13 bases. The CDR3 DNA reads as TGTGCCAGCAGCCGTGACAGCAGGAATGGGGCCAACGTCCTGACTTTC. Its protein product is CASSRDSRNGANVLTF.

This clone was seen a handful of times. The gene calls are TRBV6-6 and TRBJ1-2; TRBD1 aligns across 9 bases. V trimming: 8 bases; J trimming: 4 bases; junction bases outside the gene matches: 11. The V gene's germline CDR1 is MNHNY and CDR2 SVGAGI (reference sequence). The CDR3 covers 15 residues. This chain's CDR3 is CASEATGGRGYGYTF. CDR3 DNA sequence: TGTGCCAGCGAGGCTACAGGGGGCCGGGGCTATGGCTACACCTTC.

The genes are TRBV5-1 and TRBJ2-3, with 7 nucleotides matching TRBD1. CDR3 length: 15 residues. CDR1 is SGHRS, CDR2 YFSETQ, per germline. Unmatched junction bases numbered 2, after V lost 1 base and J lost 0 bases. CDR3 in amino acids: CASSLTGASTDTQYF. Here the CDR3 DNA reads TGCGCCAGCAGCTTGACAGGGGCTAGCACAGATACGCAGTATTTT.